This T cell receptor (beta chain) derives from a study of T cell changes during pregnancy in multiple sclerosis (dated by TCRdb to the late 2010s). Describing the broader study: The study looked at changes in the T cell repertoire across pregnancy in women with multiple sclerosis.

Comment on this clone: This receptor's antigen is unknown. No qualities accompany the bases; no much larger clone lies one base away.

Libraries were prepared through the immunoSEQ multiplex PCR assay. Imported from immuneACCESS, the table was reduced by TCRdb to in-frame sequences with V and J called. These copies leave out some clones; in studies compared against another copy, an unresolved V gene accounts for under half, and the cause of the remainder is not known. The sample yields about 34,000 clones; over 75% were counted once. The ten largest account for under 15% of the sample. From cysteine to phenylalanine, the CDR3 is 15 amino acids long. Kept here is only the CDR3 DNA, which spans 45 bases and is read in frame from base 1. For this chain, trimming is 4 bases at the V end and 5 bases at the J end, and the number of junction bases without a gene match is 7. The germline V gene yields MNHEY for CDR1 and SVGAGI for CDR2.

The sample consisted of CD8+ T cells from peripheral blood mononuclear cells, taken in the first trimester of pregnancy. This sequence uses TRBV6-5 and TRBJ2-2, and TRBD2 matches 7 of the central bases. The receptor was derived from a female donor with multiple sclerosis, enrolled in a pregnancy study. The encoded CDR3 is CASSFPGGGTGELFF. The nucleotide sequence is given as TGTGCCAGCAGTTTTCCGGGAGGAGGTACCGGGGAGCTGTTTTTT.